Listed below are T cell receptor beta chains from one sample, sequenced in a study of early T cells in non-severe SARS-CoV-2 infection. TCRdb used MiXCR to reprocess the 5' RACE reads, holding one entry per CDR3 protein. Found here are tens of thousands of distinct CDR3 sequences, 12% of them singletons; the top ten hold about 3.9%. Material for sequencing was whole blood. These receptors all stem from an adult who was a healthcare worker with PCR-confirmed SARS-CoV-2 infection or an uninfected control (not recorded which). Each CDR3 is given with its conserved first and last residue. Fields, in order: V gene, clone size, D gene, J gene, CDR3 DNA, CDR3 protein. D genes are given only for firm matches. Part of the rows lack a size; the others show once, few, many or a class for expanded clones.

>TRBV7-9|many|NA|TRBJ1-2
TGTGCCAGCAGCTTAACCTTATTTAGCCCTCTATTTAACTATGGCTACACCTTC
CASSLTLFSPLFNYGYTF
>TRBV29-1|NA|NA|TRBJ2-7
TGCAGCGTTGGGGGGACGTGGCAGTCCCCCTACGAGCAGTACTTC
CSVGGTWQSPYEQYF
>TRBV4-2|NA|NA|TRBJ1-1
TGTGCCAGCAGCCAACAGGGGCTTGGAACTGAAGCTTTCTTT
CASSQQGLGTEAFF
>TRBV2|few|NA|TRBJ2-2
TGTGCCAGTGCCCCCGGGGCGGCCTCATACACCGGGGAGCTGTTTTTT
CASAPGAASYTGELFF
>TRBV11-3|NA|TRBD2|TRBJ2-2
TGTGCCAGCAGCACCCGGACTAGCGGGAGGGGGACCGGGGAGCTGTTTTTT
CASSTRTSGRGTGELFF
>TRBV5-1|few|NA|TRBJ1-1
TGCGCCAGCAGTGGGGACGCCTGGAACACTGAAGCTTTCTTT
CASSGDAWNTEAFF
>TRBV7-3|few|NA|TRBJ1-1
TGTGCCAGCAGCTTCACAGTGAACACTGAAGCTTTCTTT
CASSFTVNTEAFF
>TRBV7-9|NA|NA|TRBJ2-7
TGTGCCAGCAGCGGGGACCCTGAGCAGTACTTC
CASSGDPEQYF
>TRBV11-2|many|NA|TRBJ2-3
TGTGCCAGCAGCATTGAGGGAGATACGCAGTATTTT
CASSIEGDTQYF
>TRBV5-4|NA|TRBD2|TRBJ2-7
TGTGCCAGCAGCTTGGGGACTAGCGGATTCGAGCAGTACTTC
CASSLGTSGFEQYF
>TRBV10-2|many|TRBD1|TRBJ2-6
TGCGCCAGCAGTGGCTACCGGGACAGCCACTCTGGGGCCAACGTCCTGACTTTC
CASSGYRDSHSGANVLTF
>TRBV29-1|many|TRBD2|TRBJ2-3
TGCAGCGTAGCGACTAGCGGGAGCCCCCAGAATACGCAGTATTTT
CSVATSGSPQNTQYF
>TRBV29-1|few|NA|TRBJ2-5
TGCGTTATCGGTTGGGTACAAGAGACCCAGTACTTC
CVIGWVQETQYF
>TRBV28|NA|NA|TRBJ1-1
TGTGCCAGCAGCTCTGCCGCTGGCAGCGACCTTCGAGGCACTGAAGCTTTCTTT
CASSSAAGSDLRGTEAFF
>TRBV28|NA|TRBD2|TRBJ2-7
TGTGTCAGCGCCCTAGCGGGAGGGGCCGAGCAGTACTTC
CVSALAGGAEQYF
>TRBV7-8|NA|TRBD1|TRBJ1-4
TGTGCCAGCAGCCCCTCGACAGGGGGAAAGTCGGAAAAACTGTTTTTT
CASSPSTGGKSEKLFF
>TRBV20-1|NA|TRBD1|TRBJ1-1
TGCAGTGCTAAAATAGTTCGACAGGGTGAAGCTTTCTTT
CSAKIVRQGEAFF
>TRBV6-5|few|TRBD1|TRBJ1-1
TGTGCCAGCAGGGCCAGGGGGCGAACTGAAGCTTTCTTT
CASRARGRTEAFF
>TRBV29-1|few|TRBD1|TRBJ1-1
TGCAGCTTTACCCCGGACAGGGGGGTTAGGAGAACTGAAGCTTTCTTT
CSFTPDRGVRRTEAFF
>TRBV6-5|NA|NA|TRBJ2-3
TGTGCCAGCAGCCACTCCAGAGATACGCAGTATTTT
CASSHSRDTQYF
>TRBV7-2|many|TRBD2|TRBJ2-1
TGTGCCAGCAGCTTCGCGGGAGGGCCGGGGCAGTTCTTC
CASSFAGGPGQFF
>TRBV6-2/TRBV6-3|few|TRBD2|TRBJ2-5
TGTGCCAGCAGTTACTTGACGGGGGGACAAGAGACCCAGTACTTC
CASSYLTGGQETQYF
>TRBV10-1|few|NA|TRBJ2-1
TGCGCCACCGGTTCAGGTAGCGGACACAATGAGCAGTTCTTC
CATGSGSGHNEQFF
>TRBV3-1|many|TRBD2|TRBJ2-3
TGTGCCAGCAGCCCCCGACTAGCGGGAGGCTTAACAGATACGCAGTATTTT
CASSPRLAGGLTDTQYF
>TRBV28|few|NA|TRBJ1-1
TGTGCCAGCAGTTCTGATACAGGGAACACTGAAGCTTTCTTT
CASSSDTGNTEAFF
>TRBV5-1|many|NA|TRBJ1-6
TGCGCCAGCAGGGGCAGGGGCTGGAATTCACCCCTCCACTTT
CASRGRGWNSPLHF
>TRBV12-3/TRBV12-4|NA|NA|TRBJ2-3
TGTGCCAGCAGCCACGGACCACTCGGGACGCAGTATTTT
CASSHGPLGTQYF
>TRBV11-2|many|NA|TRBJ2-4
TGTGCCAGCAGCTTAGATCCCTTGCTGGCCAAAAACATTCAGTACTTC
CASSLDPLLAKNIQYF
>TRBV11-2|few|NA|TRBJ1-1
TGTGCCACTACGTCGAGAGGGAACACTGAAGCTTTCTTT
CATTSRGNTEAFF